Listed here is a single TCR beta chain. No antigen is known for it. Trimming pared 0 bases from V and 0 bases from J, leaving 6 bases between. In germline, CDR1 is SGDLS, CDR2 YYNGEE. This CDR3 is 15 amino acids long. The record originates from a study of CD8 T cells in Susac syndrome. General study findings and limits: Total CD8+ and CD8+ TEMRA repertoires contained over 15 and five Susac-specific public clones, respectively. Clonal CD8+ expansion in Susac was highest in TEMRA cells and active patients.

The T cells that were sequenced for TCR beta were CD8+ and CD4+ cells from blood. Patients with Susac syndrome met diagnostic criteria that were recently defined for definite or probable disease. Reverse transcription of roughly 0.45 to 1 ug RNA was carried out with random hexamers. TCRdb processed the immunoSEQ multiplex PCR reads anew with MiXCR; each CDR3 protein has one entry. The sample lists some 200,000 distinct CDR3 sequences; approximately 95% were seen once. The clonotype originates from a human donor with Susac syndrome. Sequenced sample: CD8+ T cells from PBMCs. This chain links TRBV9 with TRBJ2-2; no definite D call. CDR3 protein: CASSVVSSNTGELFF. The DNA of the CDR3 is TGTGCCAGCAGCGTAGTTTCATCGAACACCGGGGAGCTGTTTTTT.